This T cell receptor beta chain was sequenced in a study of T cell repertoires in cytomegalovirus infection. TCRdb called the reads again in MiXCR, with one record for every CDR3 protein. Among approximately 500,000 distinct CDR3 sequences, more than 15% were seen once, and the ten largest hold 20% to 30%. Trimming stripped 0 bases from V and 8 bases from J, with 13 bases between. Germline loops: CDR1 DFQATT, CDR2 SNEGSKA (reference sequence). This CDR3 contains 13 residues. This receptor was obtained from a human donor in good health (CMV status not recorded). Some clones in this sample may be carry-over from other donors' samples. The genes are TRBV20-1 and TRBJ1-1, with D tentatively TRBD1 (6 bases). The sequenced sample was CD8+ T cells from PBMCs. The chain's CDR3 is CSARDFRGEEAFF. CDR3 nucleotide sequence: TGCAGTGCTAGAGATTTCAGGGGAGAAGAAGCTTTCTTT.